What follows describes a single T cell receptor beta chain. No antigen is known for it. This record comes from a study of blood T cells in healthy people across ages. Broader study findings: Estimated diversity that came from one million T cells was considered an underestimate. Older age went with lower TCR beta diversity per million T cells, in a roughly linear way. Long-lived donors had more naive CD4+ cells and higher diversity than aged donors.

The authors ran a second PCR of roughly 6 to 11 cycles using a sample-barcoded 5' primer and a J-beta primer mix. A single record per CDR3 protein comes from TCRdb applying MiXCR to the 5' RACE reads. Of some 1.5 million distinct CDR3 sequences listed, approximately 30% are singletons. Aged about 6 to 90, donors were systemically healthy Caucasians from Russia. CDR1 SQVTM and CDR2 ANQGSEA come from the germline V gene. Trimming took 7 bases from V and 8 from J; bases not matched to a gene: 8. This CDR3 has 12 residues. The receptor comes from a woman in her 30s in good health. Material: blood. The V gene is TRBV29-1, the J gene TRBJ1-2, with 9 bases lining up with TRBD1. CDR3 region: CSGVQGARGYTF. For the CDR3, the DNA is TGCAGCGGTGTACAGGGGGCGCGAGGCTACACCTTC.